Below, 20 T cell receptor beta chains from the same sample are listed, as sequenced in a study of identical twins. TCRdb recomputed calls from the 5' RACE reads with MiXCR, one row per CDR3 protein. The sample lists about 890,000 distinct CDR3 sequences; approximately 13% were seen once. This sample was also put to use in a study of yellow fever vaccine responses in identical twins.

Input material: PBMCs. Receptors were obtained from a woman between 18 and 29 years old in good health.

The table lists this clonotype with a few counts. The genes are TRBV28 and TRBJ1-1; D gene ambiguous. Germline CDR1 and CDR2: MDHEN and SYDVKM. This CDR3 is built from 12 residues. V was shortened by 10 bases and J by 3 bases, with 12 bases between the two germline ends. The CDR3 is CATSGGYTEAFF. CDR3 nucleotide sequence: TGTGCCACCTCGGGCGGTTACACTGAAGCTTTCTTT.

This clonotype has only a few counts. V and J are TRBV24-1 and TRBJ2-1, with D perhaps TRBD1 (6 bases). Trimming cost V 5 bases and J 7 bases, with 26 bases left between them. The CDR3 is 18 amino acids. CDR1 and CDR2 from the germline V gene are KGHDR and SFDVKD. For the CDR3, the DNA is TGTGCCACCAGTGGGTGGCAAGAGTCAGGGGAAGGGTGGAATGAGCAGTTCTTC. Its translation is CATSGWQESGEGWNEQFF.

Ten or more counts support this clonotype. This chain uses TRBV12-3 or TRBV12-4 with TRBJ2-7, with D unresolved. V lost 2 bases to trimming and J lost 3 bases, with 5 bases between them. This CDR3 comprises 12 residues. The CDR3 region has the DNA TGTGCCAGCAGTTTAAGCTTCTACGAGCAGTACGTC. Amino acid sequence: CASSLSFYEQYV.

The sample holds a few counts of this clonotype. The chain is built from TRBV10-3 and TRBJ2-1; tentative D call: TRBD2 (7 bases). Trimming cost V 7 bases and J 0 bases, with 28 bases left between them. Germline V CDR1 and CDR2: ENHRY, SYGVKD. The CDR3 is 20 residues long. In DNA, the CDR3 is TGTGCCATCATGGGGAGGGGGGAAAACGGCCGCCTAAGCTCCTACAATGAGCAGTTCTTC. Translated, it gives CAIMGRGENGRLSSYNEQFF.

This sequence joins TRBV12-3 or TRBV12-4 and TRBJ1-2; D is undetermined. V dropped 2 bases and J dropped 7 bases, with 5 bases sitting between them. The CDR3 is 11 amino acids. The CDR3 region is CASSLPGGYTF. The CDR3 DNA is TGTGCCAGCAGTTTACCCGGTGGCTACACCTTC.

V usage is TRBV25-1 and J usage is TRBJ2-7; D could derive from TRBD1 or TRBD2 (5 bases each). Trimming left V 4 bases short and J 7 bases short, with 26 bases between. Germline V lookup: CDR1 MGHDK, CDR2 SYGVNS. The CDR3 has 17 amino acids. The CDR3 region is CASSGKPEPGLKGEQYF. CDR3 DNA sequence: TGTGCCAGCAGTGGAAAACCCGAACCGGGATTAAAGGGGGAGCAGTACTTC.

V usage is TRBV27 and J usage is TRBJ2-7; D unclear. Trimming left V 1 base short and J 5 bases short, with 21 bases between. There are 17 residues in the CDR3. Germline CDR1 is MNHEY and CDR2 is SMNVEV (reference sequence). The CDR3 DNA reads TGTGCCAGCAGTTTATACGTCTCCAAGACCGGGCTACACGAGCAGTACTTC. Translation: CASSLYVSKTGLHEQYF.

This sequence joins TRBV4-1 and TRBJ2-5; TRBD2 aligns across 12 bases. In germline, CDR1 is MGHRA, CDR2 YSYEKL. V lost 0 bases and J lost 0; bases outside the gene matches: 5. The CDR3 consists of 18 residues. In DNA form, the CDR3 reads TGCGCCAGCAGCCAAGACACACTAGCGGGGGGCTACCAAGAGACCCAGTACTTC. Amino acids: CASSQDTLAGGYQETQYF.

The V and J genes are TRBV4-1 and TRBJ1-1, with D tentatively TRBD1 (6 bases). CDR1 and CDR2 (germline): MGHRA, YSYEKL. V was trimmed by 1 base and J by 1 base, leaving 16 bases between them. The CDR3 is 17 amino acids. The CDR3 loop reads CASSQVGGGRKNTEAFF. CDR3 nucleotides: TGCGCCAGCAGCCAAGTGGGTGGGGGGCGGAAGAACACTGAAGCTTTCTTT.

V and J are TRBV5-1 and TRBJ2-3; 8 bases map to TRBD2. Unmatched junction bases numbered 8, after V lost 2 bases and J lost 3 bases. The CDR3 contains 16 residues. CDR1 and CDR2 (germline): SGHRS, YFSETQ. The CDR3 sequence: CASSFGSGVGTDTQYF. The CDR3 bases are TGCGCCAGCAGCTTTGGTAGCGGGGTCGGAACAGATACGCAGTATTTT.

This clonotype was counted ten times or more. The CDR3 nucleotides read TGCAGCGTTGAAGATACTAGTTTGTCCCACAAGGGTGAGCAGTTCTTC. Encoded protein: CSVEDTSLSHKGEQFF. The gene calls are TRBV29-1 and TRBJ2-1; D may be TRBD2 (5 bases). From germline, CDR1 is SQVTM and CDR2 ANQGSEA. The CDR3 totals 16 residues. Trimming removed 0 bases at V and 9 bases at J, with 21 bases between.

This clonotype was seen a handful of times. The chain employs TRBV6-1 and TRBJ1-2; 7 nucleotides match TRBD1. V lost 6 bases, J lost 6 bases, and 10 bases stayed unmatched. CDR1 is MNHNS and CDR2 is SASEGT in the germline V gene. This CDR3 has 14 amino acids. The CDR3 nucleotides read TGTGCCAGCAGCGCCGCAGACAGGGCCGATGGCTACACCTTC. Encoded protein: CASSAADRADGYTF.

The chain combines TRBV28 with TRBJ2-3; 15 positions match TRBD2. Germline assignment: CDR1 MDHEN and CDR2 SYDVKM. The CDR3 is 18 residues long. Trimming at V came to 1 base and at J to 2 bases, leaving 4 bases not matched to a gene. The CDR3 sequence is CASSLSGLAGGNTDTQYF. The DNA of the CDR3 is TGTGCCAGCAGTTTATCAGGACTAGCGGGGGGGAACACAGATACGCAGTATTTT.

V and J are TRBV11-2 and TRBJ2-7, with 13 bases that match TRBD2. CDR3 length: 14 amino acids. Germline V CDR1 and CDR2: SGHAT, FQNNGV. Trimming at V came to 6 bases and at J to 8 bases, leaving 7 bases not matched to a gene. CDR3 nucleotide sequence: TGTGCCAGCAGTCAAGGACTAGCGGGAGTTCAGCAGTACTTC. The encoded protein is CASSQGLAGVQQYF. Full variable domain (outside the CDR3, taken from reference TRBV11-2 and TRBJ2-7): EAGVAQSPRYKIIEKRQSVAFWCNPISGHATLYWYQQILGQGPKLLIQFQNNGVVDDSQLPKDRFSAERLKGVDSTLKIQPAKLEDSAVYLCASSQGLAGVQQYFGPGTRLTVT.

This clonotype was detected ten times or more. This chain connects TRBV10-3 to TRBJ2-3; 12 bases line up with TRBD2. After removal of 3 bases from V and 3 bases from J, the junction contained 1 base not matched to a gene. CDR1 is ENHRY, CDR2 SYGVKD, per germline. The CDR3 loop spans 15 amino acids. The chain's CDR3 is CAISELAGGTDTQYF. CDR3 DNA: TGTGCCATCAGTGAACTAGCGGGGGGTACAGATACGCAGTATTTT.

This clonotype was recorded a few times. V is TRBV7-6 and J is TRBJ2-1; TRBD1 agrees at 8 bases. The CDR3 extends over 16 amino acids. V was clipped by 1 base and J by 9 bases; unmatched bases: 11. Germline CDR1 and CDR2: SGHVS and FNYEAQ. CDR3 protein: CASSLVAGGGQIEQFF. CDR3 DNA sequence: TGTGCCAGCAGCTTAGTCGCAGGGGGCGGTCAGATTGAGCAGTTCTTC.

CDR3 amino acids: CASSWGGRTEAFF. CDR3 bases: TGTGCCAGCAGTTGGGGGGGAAGGACTGAAGCTTTCTTT. The chain joins TRBV12-3 or TRBV12-4 to TRBJ1-1; tentative D call: TRBD1 (5 bases). Deletions cut 4 bases from V and 5 bases from J, with 11 bases between. This CDR3 contains 13 residues.

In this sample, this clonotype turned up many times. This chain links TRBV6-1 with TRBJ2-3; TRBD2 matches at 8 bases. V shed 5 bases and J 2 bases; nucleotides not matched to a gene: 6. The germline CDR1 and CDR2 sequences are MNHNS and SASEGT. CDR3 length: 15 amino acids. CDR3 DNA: TGTGCCAGCAGTCCCGGGACTAGTGTCACAGATACGCAGTATTTT. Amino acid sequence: CASSPGTSVTDTQYF.

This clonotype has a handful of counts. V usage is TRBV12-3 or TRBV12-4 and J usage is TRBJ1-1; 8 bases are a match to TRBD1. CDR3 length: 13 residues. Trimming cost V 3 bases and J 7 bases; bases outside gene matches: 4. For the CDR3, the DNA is TGTGCCAGCAGTTTGACAGGGGATGGTGAAGCTTTCTTT. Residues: CASSLTGDGEAFF.

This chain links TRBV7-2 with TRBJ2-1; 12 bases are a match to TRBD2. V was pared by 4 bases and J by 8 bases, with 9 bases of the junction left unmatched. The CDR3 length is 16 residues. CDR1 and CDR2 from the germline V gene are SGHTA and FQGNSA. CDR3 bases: TGTGCCAGCAGCTCGGCCGGGACTAGCGGGTTATATGAGCAGTTCTTC. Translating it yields CASSSAGTSGLYEQFF.